This record looks at one T cell receptor (beta chain) sequence and its context. These data originate in a study of technical replicates of blood from four donors. Generated by immunoSEQ multiplex PCR, the TCRdb table keeps only in-frame clones and is missing some. This repertoire shows roughly 15,000 clones, roughly 91% found once; its top ten account for around an eighth. CDR1 and CDR2 (germline): KGHSH, LQKENI. The CDR3 sequence is 15 residues long. V was pared by 4 bases and J by 7 bases, with 7 bases of the junction left unmatched. The sequence came from a human donor in good health. Sequences were obtained from PBMCs. The chain carries TRBV18 and TRBJ2-2; 9 bases map to TRBD1. The CDR3 nucleotides are TGTGCCAGCTCACGACGACAGGGGGAAGGCGGGGAGCTGTTTTTT. Its translation is CASSRRQGEGGELFF.